This T cell receptor (beta chain) was identified in a study of T cell responses to AZD1222 COVID-19 vaccine. About this clone: Its antigen remains unidentified.

Generated by immunoSEQ multiplex PCR, the TCRdb table keeps only in-frame clones and is missing some. Here the sample spans 90,000 to 120,000 clones, around 92% being singletons. Points from the study as a whole: The study found Spike-specific TCR breadth and depth rose after two AZD1222 doses.

The CDR3 extends over 13 amino acids. V gave up 4 bases and J gave up 6 bases; unmatched junction bases: 5. CDR1 is SGHRS, CDR2 YFSETQ, per germline. The chain has TRBV5-1 and TRBJ2-7; 9 bases are a match to TRBD1. The TCR sequence derives from an adult who received the AZD1222 COVID-19 vaccine. Source: peripheral blood, taken 28 days after the second AZD1222 dose. CDR3 sequence: CASSHRTGAEQYF. DNA of the CDR3: TGCGCCAGCAGCCATCGGACAGGGGCCGAGCAGTACTTC.